The present T cell receptor (beta chain) was sequenced within a study of shared clonotypes between healthy human individuals. Profiled with immunoSEQ multiplex PCR; TCRdb holds only in-frame clones, not every one. There are 550,000 to 600,000 clones in the sample; 95% to 98% occur only once, and approximately 0.3% lies in the top ten. This CDR3 spans 13 amino acids. CDR1 is MNHEY, CDR2 SMNVEV, per germline (reference sequence). The V gene lost 7 bases and the J gene lost 11 bases, with 20 bases spanning the gap. CD45RO negativity and positive selection for CCR7 defined naive CD8 cells, a population that excluded terminally differentiated effector memory CD45RA+ cells.

This TCR derives from a young man in good health. Sequencing was done on a sample of naive CD8+ T cells sorted from blood. V is TRBV27 and J is TRBJ1-1; D remains unclear. CDR3: CASTTIPHSVAFF. CDR3 bases: TGTGCCAGCACAACTATTCCGCATTCTGTGGCTTTCTTT.